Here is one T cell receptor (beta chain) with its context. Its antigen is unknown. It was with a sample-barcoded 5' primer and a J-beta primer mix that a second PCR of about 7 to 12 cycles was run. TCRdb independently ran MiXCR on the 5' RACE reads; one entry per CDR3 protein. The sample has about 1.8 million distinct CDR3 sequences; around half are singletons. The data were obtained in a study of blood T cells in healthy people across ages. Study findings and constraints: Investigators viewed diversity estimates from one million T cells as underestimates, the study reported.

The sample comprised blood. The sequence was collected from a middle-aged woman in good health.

CDR3 DNA: TGTGCCAGCAGCGTAGTAGGAGCGGGGGACTCCTACAATGAGCAGTTCTTC. Its protein product is CASSVVGAGDSYNEQFF. The chain couples TRBV9 to TRBJ2-1; TRBD2 aligns across 8 bases. V was pared by 0 bases and J by 0 bases, with 5 bases of the junction left unmatched. The V gene's germline CDR1 is SGDLS and CDR2 YYNGEE. This CDR3 is 17 amino acids long.